This TCR beta chain was identified in a study of T cells expressing NK-cell markers. Germline loops: CDR1 MNHEY, CDR2 SMNVEV (reference sequence). The CDR3 totals 13 residues. TCRdb reprocessed the 5' RACE reads and keeps a single row for each CDR3 protein, giving no DNA. This sample contains 500,000 or so distinct CDR3 sequences. This clonotype originated in a man younger than 35 in good health. The chain employs TRBV27 and TRBJ2-5; the D call from TCRdb, TRBD1, cannot be confirmed without DNA. The sequenced sample consisted of blood T cells: a sorted CD56 or NKG2C T cell subset, CD4+ or CD8+ T cells, or bulk PBMC T cells (not recorded which). CDR3 loop: CASSDPPGGTQYF.